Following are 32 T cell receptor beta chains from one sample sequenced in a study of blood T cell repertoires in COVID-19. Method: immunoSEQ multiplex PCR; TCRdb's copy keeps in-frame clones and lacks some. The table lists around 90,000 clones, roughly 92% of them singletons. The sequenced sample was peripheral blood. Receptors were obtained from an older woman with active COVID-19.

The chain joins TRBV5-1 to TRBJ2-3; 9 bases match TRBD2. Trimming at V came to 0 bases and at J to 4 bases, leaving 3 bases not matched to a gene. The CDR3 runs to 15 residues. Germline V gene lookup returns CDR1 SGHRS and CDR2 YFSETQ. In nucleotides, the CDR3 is TGCGCCAGCAGCTTGGGCGCGGGGGGGGCAGATACGCAGTATTTT. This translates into CASSLGAGGADTQYF.

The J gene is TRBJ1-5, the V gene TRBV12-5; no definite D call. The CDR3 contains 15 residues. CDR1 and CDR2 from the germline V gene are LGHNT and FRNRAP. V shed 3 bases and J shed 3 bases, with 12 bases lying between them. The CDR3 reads CASGFAGNFNQPQHF. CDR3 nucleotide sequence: TGTGCTAGTGGTTTCGCCGGGAACTTCAATCAGCCCCAGCATTTT.

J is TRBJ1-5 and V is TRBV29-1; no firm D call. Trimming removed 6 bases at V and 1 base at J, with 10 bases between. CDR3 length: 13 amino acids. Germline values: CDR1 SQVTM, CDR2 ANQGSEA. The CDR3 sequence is CSVSTGSNQPQHF. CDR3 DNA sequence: TGCAGCGTCTCGACGGGAAGCAATCAGCCCCAGCATTTT.

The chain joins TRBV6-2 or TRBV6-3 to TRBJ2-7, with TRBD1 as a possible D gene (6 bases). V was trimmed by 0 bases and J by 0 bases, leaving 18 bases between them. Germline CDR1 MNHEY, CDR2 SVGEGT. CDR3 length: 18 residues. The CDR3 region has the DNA TGTGCCAGCAGTTACTCGACCAGGGGCACTACTCTCTCCTACGAGCAGTACTTC. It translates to CASSYSTRGTTLSYEQYF.

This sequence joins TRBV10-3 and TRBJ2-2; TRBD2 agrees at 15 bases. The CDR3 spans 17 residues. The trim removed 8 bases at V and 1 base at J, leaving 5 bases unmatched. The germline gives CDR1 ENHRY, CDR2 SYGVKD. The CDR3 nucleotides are TGTGCCATCCCGGGACTAGCGGGGGGCCTGAACACCGGGGAGCTGTTTTTT. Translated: CAIPGLAGGLNTGELFF.

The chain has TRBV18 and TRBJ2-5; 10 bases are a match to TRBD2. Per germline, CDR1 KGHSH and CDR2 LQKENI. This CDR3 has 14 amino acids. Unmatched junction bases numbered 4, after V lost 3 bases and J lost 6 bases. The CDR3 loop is CASSPGTSEQTQYF. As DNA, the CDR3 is TGTGCCAGCTCACCCGGGACTAGCGAACAGACCCAGTACTTC.

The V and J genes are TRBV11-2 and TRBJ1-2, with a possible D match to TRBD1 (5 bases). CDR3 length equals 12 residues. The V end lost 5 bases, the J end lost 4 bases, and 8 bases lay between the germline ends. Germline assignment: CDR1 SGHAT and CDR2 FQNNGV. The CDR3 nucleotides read TGTGCCAGCAGCGACGGGGGCTATGGCTACACCTTC. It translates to CASSDGGYGYTF.

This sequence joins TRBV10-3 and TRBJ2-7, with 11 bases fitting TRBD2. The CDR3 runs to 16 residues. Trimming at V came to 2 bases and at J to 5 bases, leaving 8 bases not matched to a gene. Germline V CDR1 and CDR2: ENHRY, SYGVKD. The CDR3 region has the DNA TGTGCCATCAGTGAGACTAGCGGGGGTCGGGAGCACGAGCAGTACTTC. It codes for CAISETSGGREHEQYF.

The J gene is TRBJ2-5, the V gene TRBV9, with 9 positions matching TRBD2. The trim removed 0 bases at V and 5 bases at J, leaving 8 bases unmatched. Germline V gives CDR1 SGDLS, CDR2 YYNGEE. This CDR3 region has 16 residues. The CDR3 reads CASSVAGLAGVETQYF. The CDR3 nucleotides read TGTGCCAGCAGCGTAGCTGGGTTAGCGGGAGTGGAGACCCAGTACTTC.

CDR3 sequence (DNA): TGTGCCAGCAGCGGAGTGGTTAAAGGGGCTGGGGCCAACGTCCTGACTTTC. Amino acid sequence: CASSGVVKGAGANVLTF. The gene calls are TRBV9 and TRBJ2-6; D may be TRBD1 (5 bases). CDR1 is SGDLS, CDR2 YYNGEE, per germline. The CDR3 length is 17 residues. The ends were cut back, 3 bases at V and 2 bases at J, with 15 bases in the middle. Supplemented by reference TRBV9 and TRBJ2-6, the full variable domain reads DSGVTQTPKHLITATGQRVTLRCSPRSGDLSVYWYQQSLDQGLQFLIQYYNGEERAKGNILERFSAQQFPDLHSELNLSSLELGDSALYFCASSGVVKGAGANVLTFGAGSRLTVL.

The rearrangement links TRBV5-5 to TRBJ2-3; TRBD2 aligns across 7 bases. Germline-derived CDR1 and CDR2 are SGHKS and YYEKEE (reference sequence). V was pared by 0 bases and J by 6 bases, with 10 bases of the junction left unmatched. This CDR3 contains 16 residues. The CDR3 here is CASSLGDGGRGDTQYF. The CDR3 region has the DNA TGTGCCAGCAGCTTGGGTGACGGAGGGAGGGGTGATACGCAGTATTTT.

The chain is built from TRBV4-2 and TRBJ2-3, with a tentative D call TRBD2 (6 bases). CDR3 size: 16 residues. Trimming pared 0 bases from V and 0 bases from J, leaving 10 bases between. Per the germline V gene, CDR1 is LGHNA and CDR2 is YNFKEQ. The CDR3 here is CASSQEGGASTDTQYF. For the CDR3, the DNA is TGTGCCAGCAGCCAAGAAGGAGGGGCTAGCACAGATACGCAGTATTTT.

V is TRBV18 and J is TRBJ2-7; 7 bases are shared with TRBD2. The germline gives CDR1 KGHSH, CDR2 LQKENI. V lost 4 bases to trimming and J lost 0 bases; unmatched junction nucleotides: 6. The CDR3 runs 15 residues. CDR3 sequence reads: CASSRCREDSYEQYF. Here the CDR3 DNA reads TGTGCCAGCTCACGTTGCCGGGAGGACTCCTACGAGCAGTACTTC. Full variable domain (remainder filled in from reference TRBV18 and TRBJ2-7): NAGVMQNPRHLVRRRGQEARLRCSPMKGHSHVYWYRQLPEEGLKFMVYLQKENIIDESGMPKERFSAEFPKEGPSILRIQQVVRGDSAAYFCASSRCREDSYEQYFGPGTRLTVT.

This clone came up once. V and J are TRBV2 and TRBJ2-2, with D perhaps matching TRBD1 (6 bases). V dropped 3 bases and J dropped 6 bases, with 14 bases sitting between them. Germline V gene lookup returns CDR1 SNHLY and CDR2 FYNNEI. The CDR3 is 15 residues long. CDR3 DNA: TGTGCCAGCAGTGACTTTCCCAAGGGGGCCGGGGAGCTGTTTTTT. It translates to CASSDFPKGAGELFF.

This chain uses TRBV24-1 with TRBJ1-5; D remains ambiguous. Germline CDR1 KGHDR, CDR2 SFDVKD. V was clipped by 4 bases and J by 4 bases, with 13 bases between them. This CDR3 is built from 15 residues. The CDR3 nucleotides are TGTGCCACCAGTGACTCTGGCGGGAGTAATCAGCCCCAGCATTTT. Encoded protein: CATSDSGGSNQPQHF.

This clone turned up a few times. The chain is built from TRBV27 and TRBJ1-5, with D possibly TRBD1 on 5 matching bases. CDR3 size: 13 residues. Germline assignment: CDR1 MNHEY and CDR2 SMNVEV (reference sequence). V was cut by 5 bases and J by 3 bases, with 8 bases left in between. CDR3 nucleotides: TGTGCCAGCAGTACACAGGTCAATCAGCCCCAGCATTTT. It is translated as CASSTQVNQPQHF.

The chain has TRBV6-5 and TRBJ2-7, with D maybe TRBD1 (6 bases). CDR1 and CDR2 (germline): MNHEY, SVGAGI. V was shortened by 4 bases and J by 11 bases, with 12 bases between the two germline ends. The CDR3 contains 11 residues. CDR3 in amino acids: CASSFDRREYF. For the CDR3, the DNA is TGTGCCAGCAGTTTTGACAGGCGGGAGTACTTC.

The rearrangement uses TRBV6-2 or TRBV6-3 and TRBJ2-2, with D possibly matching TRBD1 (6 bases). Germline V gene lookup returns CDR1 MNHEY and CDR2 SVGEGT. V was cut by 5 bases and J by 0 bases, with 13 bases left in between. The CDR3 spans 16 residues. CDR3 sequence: CASSKSRGSNTGELFF. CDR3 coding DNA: TGTGCCAGCAGTAAATCCAGGGGATCGAACACCGGGGAGCTGTTTTTT.

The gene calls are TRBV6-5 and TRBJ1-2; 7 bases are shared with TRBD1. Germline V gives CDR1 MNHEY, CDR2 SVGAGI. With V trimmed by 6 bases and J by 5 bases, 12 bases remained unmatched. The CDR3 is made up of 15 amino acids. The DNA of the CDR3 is TGTGCCAGCAGCCTTGAAGGGACAGAAAAATATGGCTACACCTTC. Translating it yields CASSLEGTEKYGYTF.

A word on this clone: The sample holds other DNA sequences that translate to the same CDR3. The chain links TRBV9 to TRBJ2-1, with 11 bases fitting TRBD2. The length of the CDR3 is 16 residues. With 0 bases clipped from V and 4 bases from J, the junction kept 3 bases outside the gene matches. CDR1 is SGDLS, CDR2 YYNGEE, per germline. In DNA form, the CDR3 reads TGTGCCAGCAGCGTAGCTGGGACTAGCGGTTACAATGAGCAGTTCTTC. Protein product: CASSVAGTSGYNEQFF.

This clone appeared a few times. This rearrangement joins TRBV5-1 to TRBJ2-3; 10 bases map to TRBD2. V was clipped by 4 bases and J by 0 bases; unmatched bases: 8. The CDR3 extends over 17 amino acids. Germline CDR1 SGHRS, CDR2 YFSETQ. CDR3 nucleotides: TGCGCCAGCAGCGTGCTCGGGACTAGCGCTAGCACAGATACGCAGTATTTT. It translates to CASSVLGTSASTDTQYF.

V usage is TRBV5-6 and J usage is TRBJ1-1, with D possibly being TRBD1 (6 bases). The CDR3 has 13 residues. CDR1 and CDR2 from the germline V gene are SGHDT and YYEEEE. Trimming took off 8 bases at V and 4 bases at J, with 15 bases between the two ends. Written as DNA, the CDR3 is TGTGCCAGTGATAGGGGAGGGGGCACTGAAGCTTTCTTT. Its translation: CASDRGGGTEAFF.

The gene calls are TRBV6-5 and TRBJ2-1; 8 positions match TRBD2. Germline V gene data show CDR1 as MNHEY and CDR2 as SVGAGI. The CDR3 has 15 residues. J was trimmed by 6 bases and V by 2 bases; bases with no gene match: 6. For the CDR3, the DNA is TGTGCCAGCAGTTACGGGGCTAGCGGGTCCAATGAGCAGTTCTTC. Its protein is CASSYGASGSNEQFF.

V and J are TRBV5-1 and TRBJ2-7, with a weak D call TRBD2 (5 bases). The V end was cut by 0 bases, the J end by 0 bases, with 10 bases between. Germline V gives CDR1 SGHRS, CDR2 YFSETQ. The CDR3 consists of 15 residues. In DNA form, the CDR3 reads TGCGCCAGCAGCTTGGGGACGGGGATCTCCTACGAGCAGTACTTC. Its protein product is CASSLGTGISYEQYF. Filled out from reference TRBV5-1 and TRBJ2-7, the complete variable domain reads KAGVTQTPRYLIKTRGQQVTLSCSPISGHRSVSWYQQTPGQGLQFLFEYFSETQRNKGNFPGRFSGRQFSNSRSEMNVSTLELGDSALYLCASSLGTGISYEQYFGPGTRLTVT.

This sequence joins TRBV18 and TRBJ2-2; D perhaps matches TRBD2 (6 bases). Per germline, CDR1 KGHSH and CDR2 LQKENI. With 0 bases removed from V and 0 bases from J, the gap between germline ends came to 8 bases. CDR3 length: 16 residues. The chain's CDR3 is CASSPPGGTNTGELFF. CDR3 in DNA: TGTGCCAGCTCACCACCGGGCGGGACGAACACCGGGGAGCTGTTTTTT.

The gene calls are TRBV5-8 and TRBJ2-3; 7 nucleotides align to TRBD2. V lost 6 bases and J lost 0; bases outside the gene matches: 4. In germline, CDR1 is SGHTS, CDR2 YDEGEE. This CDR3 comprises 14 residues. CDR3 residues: CASIFSGSTDTQYF. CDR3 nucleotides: TGTGCCAGCATCTTTAGCGGGAGCACAGATACGCAGTATTTT.

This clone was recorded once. CDR3 in DNA: TGTGCCAGCAGTTTAGTCCGACAGGGTGCAGATACGCAGTATTTT. This gives the protein CASSLVRQGADTQYF. The rearrangement links TRBV28 to TRBJ2-3; TRBD1 aligns across 7 bases. Germline loops: CDR1 MDHEN, CDR2 SYDVKM. With 2 bases clipped from V and 4 bases from J, the junction kept 6 bases outside the gene matches. The CDR3 runs to 15 residues.

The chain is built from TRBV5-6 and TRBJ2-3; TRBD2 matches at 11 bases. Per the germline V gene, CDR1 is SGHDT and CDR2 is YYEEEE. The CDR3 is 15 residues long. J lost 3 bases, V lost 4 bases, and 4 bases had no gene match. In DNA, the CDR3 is TGTGCCAGCAGCGTAGCGGGAGGGAAGACAGATACGCAGTATTTT. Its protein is CASSVAGGKTDTQYF.

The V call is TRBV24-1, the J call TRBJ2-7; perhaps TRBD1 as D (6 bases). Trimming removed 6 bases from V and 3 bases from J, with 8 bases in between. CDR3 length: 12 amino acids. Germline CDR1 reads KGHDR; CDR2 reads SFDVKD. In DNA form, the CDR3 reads TGTGCCACCAGTAAACAGGGCTACGAGCAGTACTTC. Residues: CATSKQGYEQYF.

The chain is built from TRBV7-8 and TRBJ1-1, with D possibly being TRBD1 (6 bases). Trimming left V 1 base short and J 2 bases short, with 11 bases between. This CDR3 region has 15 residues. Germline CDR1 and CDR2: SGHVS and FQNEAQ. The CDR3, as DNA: TGTGCCAGCAGCTTAGGACAGGTTAAAAACACTGAAGCTTTCTTT. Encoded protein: CASSLGQVKNTEAFF. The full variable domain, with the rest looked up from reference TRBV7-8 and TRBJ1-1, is GAGVSQSPRYKVAKRGQDVALRCDPISGHVSLFWYQQALGQGPEFLTYFQNEAQLDKSGLPSDRFFAERPEGSVSTLKIQRTQQEDSAVYLCASSLGQVKNTEAFFGQGTRLTVV.

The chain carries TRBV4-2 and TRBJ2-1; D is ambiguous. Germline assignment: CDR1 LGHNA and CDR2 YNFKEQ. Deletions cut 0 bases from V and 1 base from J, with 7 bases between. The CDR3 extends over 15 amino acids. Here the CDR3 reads CASSQDRASYNEQFF. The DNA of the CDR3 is TGTGCCAGCAGCCAAGATCGAGCTTCCTACAATGAGCAGTTCTTC.

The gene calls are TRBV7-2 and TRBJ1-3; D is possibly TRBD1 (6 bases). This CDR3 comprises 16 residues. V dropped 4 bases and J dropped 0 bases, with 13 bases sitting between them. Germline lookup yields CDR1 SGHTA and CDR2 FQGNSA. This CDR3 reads CASSSQGSFSGNTIYF. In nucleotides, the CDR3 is TGTGCCAGCAGCTCACAGGGTTCCTTCTCTGGAAACACCATATATTTT.